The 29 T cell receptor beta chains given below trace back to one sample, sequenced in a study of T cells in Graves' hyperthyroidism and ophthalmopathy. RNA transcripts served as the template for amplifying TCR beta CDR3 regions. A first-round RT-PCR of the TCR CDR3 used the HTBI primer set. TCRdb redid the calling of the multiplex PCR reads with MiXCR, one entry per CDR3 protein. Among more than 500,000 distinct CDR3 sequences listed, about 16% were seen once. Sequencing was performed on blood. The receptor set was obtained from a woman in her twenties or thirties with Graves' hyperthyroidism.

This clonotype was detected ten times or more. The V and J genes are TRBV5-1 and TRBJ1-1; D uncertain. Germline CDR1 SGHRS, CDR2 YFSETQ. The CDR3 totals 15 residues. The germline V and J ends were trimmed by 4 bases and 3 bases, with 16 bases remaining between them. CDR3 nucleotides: TGCGCCAGCAGCCGGAATTCGGTAAGGGACACTGAAGCTTTCTTT. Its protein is CASSRNSVRDTEAFF.

For the CDR3, the DNA is TGCGCCAGCAGCTCCGGACAGACTGGCACAGATACGCAGTATTTT. It translates to CASSSGQTGTDTQYF. This chain uses TRBV5-1 with TRBJ2-3; maybe TRBD1 (6 bases). V shed 3 bases and J shed 1 base, with 12 bases lying between them. The CDR3 has 15 amino acids. Per the germline V gene, CDR1 is SGHRS and CDR2 is YFSETQ.

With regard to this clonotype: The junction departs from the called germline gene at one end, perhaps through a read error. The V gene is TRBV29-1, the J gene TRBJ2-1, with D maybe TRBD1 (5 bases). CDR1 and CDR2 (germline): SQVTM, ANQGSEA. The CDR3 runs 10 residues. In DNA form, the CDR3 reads TGCAGCCCGTCACAGGTCCCGAAGTGCTTC. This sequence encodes CSPSQVPKCF.

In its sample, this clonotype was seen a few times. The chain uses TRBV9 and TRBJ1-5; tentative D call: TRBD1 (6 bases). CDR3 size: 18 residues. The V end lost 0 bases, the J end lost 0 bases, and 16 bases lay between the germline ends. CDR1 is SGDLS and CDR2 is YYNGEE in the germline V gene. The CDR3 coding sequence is TGTGCCAGCAGCGTAGCTAAGGGCAGGGGAATTAGCAATCAGCCCCAGCATTTT. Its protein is CASSVAKGRGISNQPQHF.

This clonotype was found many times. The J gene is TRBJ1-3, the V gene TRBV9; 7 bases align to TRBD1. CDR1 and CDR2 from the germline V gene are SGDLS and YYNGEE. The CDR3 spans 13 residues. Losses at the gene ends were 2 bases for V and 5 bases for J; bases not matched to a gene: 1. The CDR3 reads CASSVGQRNTIYF. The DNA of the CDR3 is TGTGCCAGCAGCGTGGGACAGCGAAACACCATATATTTT.

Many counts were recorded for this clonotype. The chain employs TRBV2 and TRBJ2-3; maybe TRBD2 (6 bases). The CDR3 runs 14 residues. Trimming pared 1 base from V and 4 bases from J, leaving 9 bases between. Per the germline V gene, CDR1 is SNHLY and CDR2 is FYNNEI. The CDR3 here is CASSEGRGADTQYF. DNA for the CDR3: TGTGCCAGCAGTGAAGGGCGGGGCGCAGATACGCAGTATTTT.

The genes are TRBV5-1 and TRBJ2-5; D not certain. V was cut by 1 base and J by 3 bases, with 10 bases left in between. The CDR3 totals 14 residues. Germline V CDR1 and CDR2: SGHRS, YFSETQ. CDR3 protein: CASSLSLGKETQYF. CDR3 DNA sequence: TGCGCCAGCAGCTTGTCACTGGGCAAAGAGACCCAGTACTTC.

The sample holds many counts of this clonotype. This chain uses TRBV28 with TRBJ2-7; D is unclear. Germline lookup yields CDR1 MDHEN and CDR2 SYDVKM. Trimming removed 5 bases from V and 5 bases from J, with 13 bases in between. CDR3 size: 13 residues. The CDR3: CASSEATVHEQYF. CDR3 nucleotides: TGTGCCAGCAGTGAAGCGACGGTCCACGAGCAGTACTTC.

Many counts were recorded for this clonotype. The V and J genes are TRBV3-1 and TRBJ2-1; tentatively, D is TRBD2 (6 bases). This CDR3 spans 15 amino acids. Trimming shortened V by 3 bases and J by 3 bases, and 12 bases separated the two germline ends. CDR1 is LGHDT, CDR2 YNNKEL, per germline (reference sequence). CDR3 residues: CASSQNSGFYNEQFF. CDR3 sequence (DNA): TGTGCCAGCAGCCAGAATAGCGGATTCTACAATGAGCAGTTCTTC.

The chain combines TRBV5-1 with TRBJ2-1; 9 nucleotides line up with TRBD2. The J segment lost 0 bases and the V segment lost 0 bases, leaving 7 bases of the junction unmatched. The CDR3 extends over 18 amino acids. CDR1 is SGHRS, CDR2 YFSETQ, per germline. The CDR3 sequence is CASSLVAGGSSSYNEQFF. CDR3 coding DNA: TGCGCCAGCAGCTTGGTCGCGGGAGGGAGCAGCTCCTACAATGAGCAGTTCTTC.

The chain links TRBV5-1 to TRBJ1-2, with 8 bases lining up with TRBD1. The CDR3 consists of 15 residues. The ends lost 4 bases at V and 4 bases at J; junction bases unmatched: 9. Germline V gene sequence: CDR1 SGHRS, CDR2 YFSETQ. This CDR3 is CASSPPDRASYGYTF. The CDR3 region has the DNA TGCGCCAGCAGCCCCCCGGACAGGGCCTCCTATGGCTACACCTTC.

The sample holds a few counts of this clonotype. The CDR3 region has the DNA TGTGCCAGCAGCTTAAGCGGGGGTTTGGATGAGCAGTTCTTC. It specifies CASSLSGGLDEQFF. This chain connects TRBV7-3 to TRBJ2-1; 7 bases match TRBD2. Germline values: CDR1 SGHTA, CDR2 FQGTGA. V lost 1 base to trimming and J lost 8 bases; unmatched junction nucleotides: 5. The CDR3 is 14 residues long. Looking up the rest from reference TRBV7-3 and TRBJ2-1 gives the full variable domain: GAGVSQTPSNKVTEKGKYVELRCDPISGHTALYWYRQSLGQGPEFLIYFQGTGAADDSGLPNDRFFAVRPEGSVSTLKIQRTERGDSAVYLCASSLSGGLDEQFFGPGTRLTVL.

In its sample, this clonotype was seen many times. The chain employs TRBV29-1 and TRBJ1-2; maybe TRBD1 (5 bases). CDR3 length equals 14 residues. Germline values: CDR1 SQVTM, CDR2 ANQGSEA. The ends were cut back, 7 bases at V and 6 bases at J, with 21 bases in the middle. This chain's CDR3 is CSGTTPPGDNGYTF. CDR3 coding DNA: TGCAGCGGCACCACCCCACCGGGGGATAATGGCTACACCTTC.

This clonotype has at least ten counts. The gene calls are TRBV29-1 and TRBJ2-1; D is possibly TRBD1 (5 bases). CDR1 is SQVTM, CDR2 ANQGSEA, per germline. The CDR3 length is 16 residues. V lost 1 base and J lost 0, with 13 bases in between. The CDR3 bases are TGCAGCGTTGAAGGGGGCAATATCCGCTCCTACAATGAGCAGTTCTTC. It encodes CSVEGGNIRSYNEQFF.

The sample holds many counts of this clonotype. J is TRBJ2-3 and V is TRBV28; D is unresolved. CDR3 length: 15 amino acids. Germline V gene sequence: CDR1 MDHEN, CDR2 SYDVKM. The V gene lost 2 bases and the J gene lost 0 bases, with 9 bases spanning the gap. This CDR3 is CASSLMVPSTDTQYF. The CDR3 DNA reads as TGTGCCAGCAGTTTAATGGTTCCTAGCACAGATACGCAGTATTTT.

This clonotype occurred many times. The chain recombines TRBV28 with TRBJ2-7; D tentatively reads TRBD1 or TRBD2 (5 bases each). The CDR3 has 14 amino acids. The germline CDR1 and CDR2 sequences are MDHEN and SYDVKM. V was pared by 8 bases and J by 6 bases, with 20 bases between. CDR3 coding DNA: TGTGCCAGCCGCTACCCTGGGGGAGTGCGCGAGCAGTACTTC. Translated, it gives CASRYPGGVREQYF. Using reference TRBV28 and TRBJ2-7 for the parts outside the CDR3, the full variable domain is DVKVTQSSRYLVKRTGEKVFLECVQDMDHENMFWYRQDPGLGLRLIYFSYDVKMKEKGDIPEGYSVSREKKERFSLILESASTNQTSMYLCASRYPGGVREQYFGPGTRLTVT.

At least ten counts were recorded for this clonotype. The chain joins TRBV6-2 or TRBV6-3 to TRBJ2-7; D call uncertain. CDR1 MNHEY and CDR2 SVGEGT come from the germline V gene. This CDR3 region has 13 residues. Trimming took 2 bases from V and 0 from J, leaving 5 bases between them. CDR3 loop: CASSYKPSYEQYF. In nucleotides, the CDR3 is TGTGCCAGCAGTTACAAGCCCTCCTACGAGCAGTACTTC.

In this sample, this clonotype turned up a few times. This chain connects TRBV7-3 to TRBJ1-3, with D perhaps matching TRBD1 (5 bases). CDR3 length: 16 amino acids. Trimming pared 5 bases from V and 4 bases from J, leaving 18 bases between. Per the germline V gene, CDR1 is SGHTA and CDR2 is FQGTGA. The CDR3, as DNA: TGTGCCAGCAGCGCCCAGGGACCGGCGGGGGGAAACACCATATATTTT. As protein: CASSAQGPAGGNTIYF. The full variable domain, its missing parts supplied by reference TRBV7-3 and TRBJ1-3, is GAGVSQTPSNKVTEKGKYVELRCDPISGHTALYWYRQSLGQGPEFLIYFQGTGAADDSGLPNDRFFAVRPEGSVSTLKIQRTERGDSAVYLCASSAQGPAGGNTIYFGEGSWLTVV.

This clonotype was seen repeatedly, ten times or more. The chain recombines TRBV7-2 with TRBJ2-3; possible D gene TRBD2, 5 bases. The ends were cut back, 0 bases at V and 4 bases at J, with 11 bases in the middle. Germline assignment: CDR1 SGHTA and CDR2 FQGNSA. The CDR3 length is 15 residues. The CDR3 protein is CASSLAGVPADTQYF. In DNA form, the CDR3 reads TGTGCCAGCAGCTTAGCGGGAGTACCGGCAGATACGCAGTATTTT.

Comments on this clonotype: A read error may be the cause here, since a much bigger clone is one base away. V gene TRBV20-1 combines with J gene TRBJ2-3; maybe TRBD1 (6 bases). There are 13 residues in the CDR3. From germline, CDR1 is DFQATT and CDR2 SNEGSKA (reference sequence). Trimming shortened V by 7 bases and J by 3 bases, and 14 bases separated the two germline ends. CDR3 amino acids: CSVRGKRTDTQYF. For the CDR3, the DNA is TGCAGTGTCAGGGGTAAAAGGACAGATACGCAGTATTTT.

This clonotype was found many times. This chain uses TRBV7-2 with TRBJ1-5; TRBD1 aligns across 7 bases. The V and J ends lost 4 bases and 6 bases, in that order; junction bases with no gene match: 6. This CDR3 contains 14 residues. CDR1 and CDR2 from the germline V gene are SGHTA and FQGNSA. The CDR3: CASSSTGVGQPQHF. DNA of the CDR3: TGTGCCAGCAGCTCCACAGGGGTTGGTCAGCCCCAGCATTTT.

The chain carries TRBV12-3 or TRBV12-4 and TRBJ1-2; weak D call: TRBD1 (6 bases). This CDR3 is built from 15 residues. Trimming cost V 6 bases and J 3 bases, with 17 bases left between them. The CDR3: CASRKSPTGYYGYTF. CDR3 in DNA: TGTGCCAGCAGAAAATCTCCAACAGGGTACTATGGCTACACCTTC.

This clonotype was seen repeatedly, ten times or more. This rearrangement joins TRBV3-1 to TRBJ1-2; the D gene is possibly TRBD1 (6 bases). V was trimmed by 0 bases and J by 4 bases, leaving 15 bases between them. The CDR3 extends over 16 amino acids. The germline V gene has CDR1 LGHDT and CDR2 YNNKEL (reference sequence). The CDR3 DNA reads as TGTGCCAGCAGCCAAGACGGGCACAGGGTGACCTATGGCTACACCTTC. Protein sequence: CASSQDGHRVTYGYTF.

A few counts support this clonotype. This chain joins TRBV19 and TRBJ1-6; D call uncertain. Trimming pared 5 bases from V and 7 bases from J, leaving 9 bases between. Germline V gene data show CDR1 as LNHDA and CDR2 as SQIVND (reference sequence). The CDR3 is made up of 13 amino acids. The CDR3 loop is CASSAAGNSPLHF. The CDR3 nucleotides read TGTGCCAGTAGTGCCGCAGGAAATTCACCCCTCCACTTT.

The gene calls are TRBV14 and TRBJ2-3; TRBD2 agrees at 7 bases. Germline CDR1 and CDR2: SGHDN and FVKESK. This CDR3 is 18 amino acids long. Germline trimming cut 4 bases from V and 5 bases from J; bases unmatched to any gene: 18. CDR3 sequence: CASSLSSLAAGVKDTQYF. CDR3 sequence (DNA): TGTGCCAGCAGCCTATCTTCTCTTGCCGCGGGAGTAAAAGATACGCAGTATTTT.

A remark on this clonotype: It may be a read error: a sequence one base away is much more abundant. In DNA, the CDR3 is TGTGCCAGCATCCGGGACACCAGACCTCACCCTGGAAACACCATATATTTT. This translates into CASIRDTRPHPGNTIYF. This chain connects TRBV6-1 to TRBJ1-3, with D perhaps matching TRBD1 (6 bases). Between the trimmed V and J ends, which lost 7 bases and 2 bases, there was a span of 21 bases. This CDR3 spans 17 amino acids. Germline V CDR1 and CDR2: MNHNS, SASEGT.

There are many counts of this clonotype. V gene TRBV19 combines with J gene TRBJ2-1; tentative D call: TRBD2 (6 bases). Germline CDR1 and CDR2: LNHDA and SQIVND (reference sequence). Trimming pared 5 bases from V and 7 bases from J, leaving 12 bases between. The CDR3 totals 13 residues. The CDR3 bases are TGTGCCAGTAGTGCCGGGACTTATAATGAGCAGTTCTTC. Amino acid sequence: CASSAGTYNEQFF.

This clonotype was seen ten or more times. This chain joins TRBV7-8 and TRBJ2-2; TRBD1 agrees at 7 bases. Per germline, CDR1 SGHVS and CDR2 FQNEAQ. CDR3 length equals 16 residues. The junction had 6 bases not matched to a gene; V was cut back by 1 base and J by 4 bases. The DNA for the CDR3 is TGTGCCAGCAGCTTAGTTAACAGGGGAGTCACCGGGGAGCTGTTTTTT. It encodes CASSLVNRGVTGELFF.

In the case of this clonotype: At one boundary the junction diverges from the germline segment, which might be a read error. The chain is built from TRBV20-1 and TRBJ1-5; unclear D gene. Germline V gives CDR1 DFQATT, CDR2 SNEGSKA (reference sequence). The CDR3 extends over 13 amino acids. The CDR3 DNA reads TGCAGTGCCAGAGAGGGTAGCAATCAGCCCCAGCATTTT. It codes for CSAREGSNQPQHF.